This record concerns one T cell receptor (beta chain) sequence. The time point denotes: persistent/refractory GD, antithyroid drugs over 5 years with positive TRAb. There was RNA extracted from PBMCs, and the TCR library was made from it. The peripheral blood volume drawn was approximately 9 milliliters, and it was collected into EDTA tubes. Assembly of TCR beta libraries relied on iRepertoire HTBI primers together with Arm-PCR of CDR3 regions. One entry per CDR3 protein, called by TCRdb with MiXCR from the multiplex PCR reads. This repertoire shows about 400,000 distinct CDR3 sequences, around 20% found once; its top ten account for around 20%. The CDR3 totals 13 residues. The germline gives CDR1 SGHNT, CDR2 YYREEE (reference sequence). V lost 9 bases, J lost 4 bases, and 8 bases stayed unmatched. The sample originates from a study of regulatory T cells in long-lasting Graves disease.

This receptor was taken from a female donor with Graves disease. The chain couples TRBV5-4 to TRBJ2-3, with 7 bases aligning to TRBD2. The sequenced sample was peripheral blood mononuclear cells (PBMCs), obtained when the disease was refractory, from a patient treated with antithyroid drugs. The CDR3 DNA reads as TGTGCCACCCAATTGGGGGGGGCAGATACGCAGTATTTT. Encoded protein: CATQLGGADTQYF.